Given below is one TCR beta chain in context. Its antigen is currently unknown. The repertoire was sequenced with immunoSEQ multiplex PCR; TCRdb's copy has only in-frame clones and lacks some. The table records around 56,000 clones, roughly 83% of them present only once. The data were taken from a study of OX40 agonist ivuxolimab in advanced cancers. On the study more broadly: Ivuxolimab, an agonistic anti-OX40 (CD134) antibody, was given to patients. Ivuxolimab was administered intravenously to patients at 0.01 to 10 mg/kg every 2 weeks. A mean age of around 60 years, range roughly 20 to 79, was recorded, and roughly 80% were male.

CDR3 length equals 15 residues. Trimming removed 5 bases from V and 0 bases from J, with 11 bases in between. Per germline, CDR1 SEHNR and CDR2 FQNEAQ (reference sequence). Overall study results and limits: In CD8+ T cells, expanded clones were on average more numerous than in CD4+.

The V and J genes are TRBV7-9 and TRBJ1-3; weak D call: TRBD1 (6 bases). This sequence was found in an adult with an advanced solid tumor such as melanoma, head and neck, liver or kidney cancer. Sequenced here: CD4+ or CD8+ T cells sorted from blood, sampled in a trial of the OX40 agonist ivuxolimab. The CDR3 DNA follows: TGTGCCAGCAGCAGGACAGCAGTCTCTGGAAACACCATATATTTT. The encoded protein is CASSRTAVSGNTIYF.